This T cell receptor (beta chain) was found in a study of CD8+ T cells in alopecia areata. Study information: The protocol delivered tofacitinib for 6 to 18 months, then withdrew it for 6 months. Findings of the study overall: Tofacitinib significantly reduced both scalp clonality and expanded CD8+ clones among the top 100. It was lesional scalp, especially alopecia totalis/universalis, that showed higher clonality than normal scalp.

V lost 4 bases to trimming and J lost 0 bases, with 9 bases between them. This CDR3 region has 15 residues. Germline V gene data show CDR1 as SGHVS and CDR2 as FQNEAQ. In regard to this clone: Its matching antigen is unknown.

Regarding treatment: oral pan-JAK inhibitor, 5-10 mg twice daily. Sequencing used cDNA as its template, made by extracting RNA and reverse transcribing it. Assay: immunoSEQ multiplex PCR; the TCRdb copy retains only in-frame clones and omits some. The table includes more than 95,000 clones, roughly 63% detected once. This TCR came from a human donor with alopecia areata. Sequencing was performed on CD8+ T cells sorted from blood, taken at week 4, from a patient treated with tofacitinib. The chain employs TRBV7-8 and TRBJ2-2; no reliable D call. The CDR3 region is CASSSANANTGELFF. The CDR3 DNA is TGTGCCAGCAGCTCAGCCAACGCGAACACCGGGGAGCTGTTTTTT.